Listed below are T cell receptor beta chains from one sample, sequenced in a study of T cell therapy after organ transplantation. Generated by immunoSEQ multiplex PCR, the TCRdb table keeps only in-frame clones and is missing some. This sample has 6,000 or so clones, with approximately 69% found just once. These receptors' targets are unknown. Sequencing used CD8+ T cells from blood, obtained after autologous CMV-specific T cell therapy. The receptors shown here come from a human patient who had received a solid organ transplant and had CMV disease. These T cells may partly come from the graft donor. Each CDR3 is given with its conserved first and last residue. Each record gives: clone size, J gene, V gene, D gene, CDR3 protein, CDR3 DNA. A D gene is named only where the DNA matches it firmly. Only some rows state a clone size, as once, few, many or a class for expanded clones.

>-|TRBJ2-3|TRBV7-6|TRBD2
CASSSGLAGSPSTDTQYF
TGTGCCAGCAGCTCTGGACTAGCGGGAAGCCCTAGCACAGATACGCAGTATTTT
>-|TRBJ1-6|TRBV15|TRBD1
CATSLGTGGSPLHF
TGTGCCACCAGCCTCGGGACAGGGGGCTCACCCCTCCACTTT
>-|TRBJ2-2|TRBV4-1|TRBD2
CASSQDLADLNTGELFF
TGCGCCAGCAGCCAAGACCTAGCGGACTTGAACACCGGGGAGCTGTTTTTT
>-|TRBJ2-3|TRBV7-8|TRBD2
CASSSLLAGGPLRRDTQYF
TGTGCCAGCAGCTCACTACTAGCGGGAGGCCCCTTAAGAAGAGATACGCAGTATTTT
>few|TRBJ1-1|TRBV27|-
CASSPAWRGGTEAFF
TGTGCCAGCAGTCCTGCGTGGCGGGGGGGGACTGAAGCTTTCTTT
>-|TRBJ2-1|TRBV6-5|TRBD2
CASKLAGGAYNEQFF
TGTGCCAGCAAATTAGCGGGAGGGGCCTACAATGAGCAGTTCTTC
>-|TRBJ2-5|TRBV9|-
CASSPTNPRAEETQYF
TGTGCCAGCAGCCCCACGAATCCCCGGGCAGAAGAGACCCAGTACTTC
>-|TRBJ2-3|TRBV7-9|-
CASSPSTDTQYF
TGTGCCAGCAGCCCCTCCACAGATACGCAGTATTTT
>-|TRBJ1-2|TRBV19|-
CASTPDATANYGYTF
TGTGCCAGTACCCCCGACGCCACAGCTAACTATGGCTACACCTTC
>-|TRBJ2-5|TRBV7-9|TRBD2
CASSSLGLAGHETQYF
TGTGCCAGCAGCTCCCTCGGACTAGCGGGACACGAGACCCAGTACTTC
>few|TRBJ2-1|TRBV28|-
CASSLRDTSYNEQFF
TGTGCCAGCAGTCTCCGGGACACCTCCTACAATGAGCAGTTCTTC
>-|TRBJ2-7|TRBV7-9|-
CASSYREYEQYF
TGTGCCAGCAGCTATAGAGAGTACGAGCAGTACTTC
>-|TRBJ1-5|TRBV6-5|-
CASRDIRYSNQPQHF
TGTGCCAGCAGAGATATACGTTATAGCAATCAGCCCCAGCATTTT
>-|TRBJ2-7|TRBV7-9|-
CASCSAESEQYF
TGTGCCAGCTGCTCCGCGGAGAGCGAGCAGTACTTC
>-|TRBJ1-1|TRBV6-5|TRBD1
CASKGQAMMNTEAFF
TGTGCCAGCAAGGGACAGGCGATGATGAACACTGAAGCTTTCTTT
>-|TRBJ2-2|TRBV6-4|-
CASSETAENTGELFF
TGTGCCAGCAGTGAGACTGCTGAGAACACCGGGGAGCTGTTTTTT
>-|TRBJ2-1|TRBV9|TRBD2
CASSVGDSGRDEQFF
TGTGCCAGCAGCGTAGGGGATAGCGGGAGAGATGAGCAGTTCTTC
>few|TRBJ2-7|TRBV28|-
CASSLLQGAHEQYF
TGTGCCAGCAGTTTATTGCAGGGCGCCCACGAGCAGTACTTC
>-|TRBJ2-3|TRBV5-1|-
CASSLWGSEDTQYF
TGCGCCAGCAGCTTATGGGGGAGTGAGGATACGCAGTATTTT
>-|TRBJ2-3|TRBV19|TRBD2
CASSMFGTRDTQYF
TGTGCCAGTAGTATGTTCGGGACTAGGGATACGCAGTATTTT
>-|TRBJ1-5|TRBV4-1|-
CASSPDSGSNQPQHF
TGCGCCAGCAGTCCGGACAGCGGTAGCAATCAGCCCCAGCATTTT
>few|TRBJ2-3|TRBV6-4|TRBD2
CASSDSSGRGTDTQYF
TGTGCCAGCAGTGACTCCAGCGGGAGGGGCACAGATACGCAGTATTTT
>large|TRBJ1-1|TRBV27|-
CASSITFGRRNTEAFF
TGTGCCAGCAGTATAACATTCGGACGGCGGAACACTGAAGCTTTCTTT
>-|TRBJ2-5|TRBV5-6|-
CASSGVDSEETQYF
TGTGCCAGCAGCGGGGTGGACAGTGAAGAGACCCAGTACTTC
>-|TRBJ2-5|TRBV5-1|TRBD2
CASSLGPGTSGRPETQYF
TGCGCCAGCAGCTTGGGACCCGGGACTAGCGGGAGGCCAGAGACCCAGTACTTC
>-|TRBJ2-7|TRBV5-1|-
CASSPQGSYEQYF
TGTGCCAGCAGTCCACAGGGTAGCTACGAGCAGTACTTC
>-|TRBJ2-7|TRBV7-9|TRBD1
CASSSPGQGFYEQYF
TGTGCCAGCAGCTCCCCGGGACAGGGGTTCTACGAGCAGTACTTC
>-|TRBJ1-4|TRBV28|TRBD1
CASSLSSGTGGILNEKLFF
TGTGCCAGCAGTCTCAGCTCCGGGACAGGGGGGATCTTAAATGAAAAACTGTTTTTT
>once|TRBJ1-5|TRBV6-8|-
CASSRVRGAPGDQPQHF
TGTGCCAGCAGTAGGGTAAGGGGGGCCCCGGGTGATCAGCCCCAGCATTTT
>-|TRBJ2-1|TRBV9|-
CASSESNEQFF
TGTGCCAGCAGCGAGTCCAATGAGCAGTTCTTC
>few|TRBJ1-5|TRBV4-2|-
CASSQDFGGNQPQHF
TGTGCCAGCAGCCAAGATTTTGGGGGCAATCAGCCCCAGCATTTT
>-|TRBJ2-7|TRBV28|TRBD1
CASSPTMVDRGRSYEQYF
TGTGCCAGCAGTCCAACTATGGTGGACAGGGGAAGGTCCTACGAGCAGTACTTC